This T cell receptor (beta chain) is drawn from a study of control samples from healthy donors and cancer patients. Profiled with immunoSEQ multiplex PCR; TCRdb holds only in-frame clones, not every one. The table records 20,000 to 25,000 clones, around 83% of them present only once. The CDR3 loop spans 12 amino acids. The ends were cut back, 5 bases at V and 3 bases at J, with 7 bases in the middle. CDR1 and CDR2 (germline): SNHLY, FYNNEI. The sequenced sample consisted of PBMCs. The receptor comes from a man aged 55-75 years with head and neck cancer. The chain recombines TRBV2 with TRBJ1-1; D is unclear. DNA of the CDR3: TGTGCCAGCAGTAGACTCGACACTGAAGCTTTCTTT. Translation: CASSRLDTEAFF.